This T cell receptor (beta chain) originates from a study of tumor-infiltrating lymphocytes in primary liver carcinoma. Study summary: Every patient in the cohort had a primary liver carcinoma. That carcinoma was treated by surgical resection. The study obtained roughly 3.5 to 7.5 million productive TCRbeta reads per sample, similar across tissue types. The study's findings and limits: The samples were not sorted (they were bulk), so CD4+ and CD8+ repertoires were not compared. Tumor region pairs overlapped more than did tumor-adjacent and tumor-blood pairs.

Germline DNA was also extracted, and blood RNA was taken from unsorted whole blood. Comments on this clonotype: Its antigen is unknown.

TCR beta cDNA was made from 500 ng total RNA with a constant-region primer. Researchers made the TCR beta libraries by running three nested multiplex PCR rounds with slightly modified ARM-PCR. Use of TRBV1-TRBV30 forward primers with a C-beta reverse primer characterized the first two PCR rounds, which lasted around 9 cycles each. From the multiplex PCR reads, TCRdb called clonotypes with MiXCR, one entry per CDR3 protein. This table has about 330,000 distinct CDR3 sequences, about 61% appearing once. V was cut by 10 bases and J by 8 bases, with 30 bases left in between. This CDR3 has 17 residues. From germline, CDR1 is MGHRA and CDR2 YSYEKL.

The clonotype comes from a man between 40 and 49 years old with primary liver carcinoma and hepatitis B virus infection. Input material: peripheral blood. The rearrangement uses TRBV4-1 and TRBJ2-1; D could derive from TRBD1 or TRBD2 (5 bases each). The CDR3 nucleotides are TGCGCCAATAGCCAGTATCCGGGACCCCGAGGATACCATGAGCAGTTCTTC. Amino acids: CANSQYPGPRGYHEQFF.